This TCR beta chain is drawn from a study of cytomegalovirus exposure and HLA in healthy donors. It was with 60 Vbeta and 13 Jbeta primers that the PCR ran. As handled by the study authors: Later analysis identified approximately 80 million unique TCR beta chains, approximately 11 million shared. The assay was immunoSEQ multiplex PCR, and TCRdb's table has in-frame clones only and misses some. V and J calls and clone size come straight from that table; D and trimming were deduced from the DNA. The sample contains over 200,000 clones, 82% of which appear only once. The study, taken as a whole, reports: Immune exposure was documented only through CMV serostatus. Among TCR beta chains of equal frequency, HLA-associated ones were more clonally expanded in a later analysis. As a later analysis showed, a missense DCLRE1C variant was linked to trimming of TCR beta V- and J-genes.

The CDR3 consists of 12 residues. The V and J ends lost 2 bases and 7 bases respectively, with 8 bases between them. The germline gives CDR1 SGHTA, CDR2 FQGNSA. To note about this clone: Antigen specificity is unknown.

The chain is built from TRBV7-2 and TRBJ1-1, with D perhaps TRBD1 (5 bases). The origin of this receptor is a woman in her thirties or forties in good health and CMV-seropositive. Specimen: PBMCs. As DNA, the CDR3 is TGTGCCAGCAGCTTATGGGGCGGTGAAGCTTTCTTT. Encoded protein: CASSLWGGEAFF.